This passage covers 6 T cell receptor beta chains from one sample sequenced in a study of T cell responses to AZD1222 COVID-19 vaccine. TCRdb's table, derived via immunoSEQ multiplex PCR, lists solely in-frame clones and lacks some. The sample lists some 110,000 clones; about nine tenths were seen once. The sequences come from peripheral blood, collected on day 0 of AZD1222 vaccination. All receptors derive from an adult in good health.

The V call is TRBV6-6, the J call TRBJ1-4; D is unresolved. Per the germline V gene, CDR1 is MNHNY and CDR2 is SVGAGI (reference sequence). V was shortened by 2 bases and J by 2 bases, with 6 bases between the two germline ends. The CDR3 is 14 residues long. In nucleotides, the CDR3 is TGTGCCAGCAGTTACCGGTTGACTAATGAAAAACTGTTTTTT. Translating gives CASSYRLTNEKLFF.

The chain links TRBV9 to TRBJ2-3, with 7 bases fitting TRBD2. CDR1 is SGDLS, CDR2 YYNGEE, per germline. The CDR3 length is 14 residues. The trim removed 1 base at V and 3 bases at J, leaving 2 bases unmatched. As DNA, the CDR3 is TGTGCCAGCAGCGTATATAGCGGGACAGATACGCAGTATTTT. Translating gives CASSVYSGTDTQYF.

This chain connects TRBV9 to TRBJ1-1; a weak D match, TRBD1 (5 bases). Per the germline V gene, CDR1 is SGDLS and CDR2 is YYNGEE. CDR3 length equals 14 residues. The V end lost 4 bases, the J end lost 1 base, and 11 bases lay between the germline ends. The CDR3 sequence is CASSPLDTNTEAFF. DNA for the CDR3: TGTGCCAGCAGCCCCCTGGACACGAACACTGAAGCTTTCTTT.

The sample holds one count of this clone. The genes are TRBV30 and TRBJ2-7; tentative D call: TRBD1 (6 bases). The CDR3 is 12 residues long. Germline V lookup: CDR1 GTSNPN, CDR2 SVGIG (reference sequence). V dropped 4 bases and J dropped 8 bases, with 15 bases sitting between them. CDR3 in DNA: TGTGCCTGGATCCAACAGGGTCCCAAGCAGTACTTC. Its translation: CAWIQQGPKQYF.

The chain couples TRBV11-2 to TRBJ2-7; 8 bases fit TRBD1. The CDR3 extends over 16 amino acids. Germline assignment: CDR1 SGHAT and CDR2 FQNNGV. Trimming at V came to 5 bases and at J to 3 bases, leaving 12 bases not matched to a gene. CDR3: CASSEPRGLRGYEQYF. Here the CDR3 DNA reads TGTGCCAGCAGCGAGCCCAGGGGGCTTAGGGGCTACGAGCAGTACTTC. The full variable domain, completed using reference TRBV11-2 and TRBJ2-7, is EAGVAQSPRYKIIEKRQSVAFWCNPISGHATLYWYQQILGQGPKLLIQFQNNGVVDDSQLPKDRFSAERLKGVDSTLKIQPAKLEDSAVYLCASSEPRGLRGYEQYFGPGTRLTVT.

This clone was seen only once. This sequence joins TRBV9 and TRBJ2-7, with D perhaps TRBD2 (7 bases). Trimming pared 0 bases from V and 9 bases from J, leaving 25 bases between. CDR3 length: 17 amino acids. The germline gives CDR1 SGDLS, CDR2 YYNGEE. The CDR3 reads CASSVVGGPSMTEGQYF. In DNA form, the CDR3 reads TGTGCCAGCAGCGTAGTGGGGGGGCCCTCGATGACGGAGGGGCAGTACTTC. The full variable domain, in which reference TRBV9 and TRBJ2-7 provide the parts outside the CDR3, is DSGVTQTPKHLITATGQRVTLRCSPRSGDLSVYWYQQSLDQGLQFLIQYYNGEERAKGNILERFSAQQFPDLHSELNLSSLELGDSALYFCASSVVGGPSMTEGQYFGPGTRLTVT.